The 9 T cell receptor delta chains given below trace back to one sample, sequenced in a study of gamma-delta T cells after stem cell transplantation. TCRdb reprocessed the RT-PCR reads using CATT. The table lists approximately 2,900 delta-chain clones, 2% to 3% of them singletons. The sample comprised gamma-delta T cells. These receptors were taken from a human donor. It is not recorded whose cells these are; they may come from a transplant donor.

This clone has a handful of counts. This likely traces to a read error, being one base from a far larger clone. The same CDR3 is also encoded by other DNA sequences in this sample. The CDR3 region has the DNA TGTGCCTGTGACCGACTGGGGGAGTCCGATAAGCTCATCTTT. Translated: CACDRLGESDKLIF. The genes are TRDV2 and TRDJ1; 9 bases are shared with TRDD3. The CDR3 sequence is 14 residues long. The germline gives CDR1 GEAIGNYY, CDR2 EKD.

Comments on this clone: TCRdb pairs this DNA with a much larger clone's protein that differs at residue 7, likely a read error; the protein shown was translated from the DNA. The chain couples TRDV2 to TRDJ2; TRDD3 aligns across 8 bases. Germline CDR1 reads GEAIGNYY; CDR2 reads EKD. The CDR3 loop spans 19 amino acids. The junction had 15 bases not matched to a gene; V was cut back by 0 bases and J by 4 bases. The CDR3 reads CACDTVPWGTENRTAQLFF. CDR3 sequence (DNA): TGTGCCTGTGACACCGTACCCTGGGGGACCGAAAACAGGACAGCACAACTCTTCTTT.

In its sample, this clone is medium-sized. The sample contains more than one DNA sequence encoding this CDR3. The chain couples TRDV2 to TRDJ1; 12 bases agree with TRDD3. Germline assignment: CDR1 GEAIGNYY and CDR2 EKD. After removal of 3 bases from V and 2 bases from J, the junction contained 12 bases not matched to a gene. This CDR3 spans 18 amino acids. DNA of the CDR3: TGTGCCTGTGACGTTCTTACTGGGGGATACAGAATGACCGATAAACTCATCTTT. Translating it yields CACDVLTGGYRMTDKLIF.

Only a few counts were recorded for this clone. Since a far larger clone is one base different, this is likely a read error. Other DNA sequences in this sample translate to the same CDR3. The chain links TRDV2 to TRDJ1; the match to TRDD3 covers 8 bases. Trimming removed 6 bases from V and 4 bases from J; junction bases left unmatched: 15. The CDR3 sequence is 16 residues long. Germline CDR1 reads GEAIGNYY; CDR2 reads EKD. The CDR3 loop is CACYSITGGYVDKLIF. In DNA form, the CDR3 reads TGTGCCTGTTATTCGATTACTGGGGGTTATGTCGATAAACTCATCTTT.

As to this clone: A far larger clone is a single base away, which makes a read error likely. The sample holds other DNA sequences that translate to the same CDR3. This chain connects TRDV2 to TRDJ1, with a possible D match to TRDD3 (5 bases). This CDR3 region has 15 residues. Germline V gives CDR1 GEAIGNYY, CDR2 EKD. The CDR3 loop is CACDTVGNHTDKLIF. The CDR3, as DNA: TGTGCCTGTGACACCGTGGGGAATCACACCGATAAACTCATTTTT.

This clone was counted a few times. TCRdb attributes to this sequence the protein of a much larger clone, which differs from the DNA translation at residue 15; a read error is likely, and the protein displayed is translated from the DNA. The chain joins TRDV2 to TRDJ1, with 11 bases matching TRDD3. Germline V gene lookup returns CDR1 GEAIGNYY and CDR2 EKD. CDR3 length equals 17 residues. CDR3: CACDTVGDTGYTNKPIF. The CDR3 DNA reads TGTGCCTGTGACACCGTGGGGGATACGGGATACACCAATAAACCCATCTTT.

As concerns this clone: This DNA's translation and the protein TCRdb lists, from a much larger clone, do not match at residue 11, likely due to a read error; the protein shown is translated from the DNA. The rearrangement joins TRDV2 to TRDJ1, with TRDD3 identical over 9 bases. The CDR3 has 18 amino acids. CDR1 GEAIGNYY and CDR2 EKD come from the germline V gene. Trimming removed 3 bases from V and 5 bases from J; junction bases left unmatched: 18. CDR3 sequence reads: CACDPLRLGDARLDKLIF. The CDR3 DNA sequence: TGTGCCTGTGACCCCCTGAGGCTGGGGGATGCCCGGCTTGATAAACTCATCTTT.

For this clone: The protein TCRdb gives is from a much larger clone and does not agree with this DNA's translation at residue 12, likely a read error; the protein shown here comes from the DNA. The chain couples TRDV2 to TRDJ1, with 8 bases aligning to TRDD3. Germline V lookup: CDR1 GEAIGNYY, CDR2 EKD. The CDR3 length is 17 residues. With 3 bases clipped from V and 3 bases from J, the junction kept 14 bases outside the gene matches. This CDR3 reads CACDSLLGAQYADKLIF. The CDR3 nucleotides read TGTGCCTGTGACTCGTTACTGGGGGCCCAGTACGCCGATAAACTCATCTTT.

As regards this clone: This likely reflects a read error, since a far larger clone is one base away. Different DNA sequences within this sample yield the same CDR3. The chain links TRDV2 to TRDJ1, with 8 nucleotides matching TRDD3. Germline V gene data show CDR1 as GEAIGNYY and CDR2 as EKD. This CDR3 comprises 17 residues. The CDR3 DNA reads as TGTGCCTGTGACACCCTACTAGGGGATACAAGGACCGATAAGCTCATCTTT. It is translated as CACDTLLGDTRTDKLIF.